This TCR beta chain was sequenced in a study of regulatory T cells in long-lasting Graves disease (dated by TCRdb to about 2021). About the full investigation: Patients with newly diagnosed Graves' disease had been on antithyroid drugs for under 3 months. Persistent Graves' disease patients were compared with newly diagnosed Graves' disease patients by peripheral blood TCR sequencing and RNA sequencing. The study was conducted in China and was registered as a clinical trial. TCR sequencing covered 13 persistent and around 20 newly diagnosed Graves' disease patients, 33 samples in total. Broader findings and caveats from the paper: TRBV28, TRBJ1-2 and TRBJ2-5 were preferentially used in persistent disease, while TRBV20-1 and TRBJ2-1 were favored in newly diagnosed disease. More public clonotypes were shared among persistent patients (under 3,000) than among newly diagnosed patients (roughly 960). Only peripheral blood was studied, because thyroid tissue, the primary lesion, was inaccessible. Only the TCR beta chain was sequenced and analyzed. The authors noted that the small sample size was a limitation that may lower accuracy. Compared with newly diagnosed patients, persistent Graves' disease patients had lower TCR Shannon entropy and fewer highly expanded clones, which suggests clonal expansion.

A note on this clonotype: Its cognate antigen has yet to be identified. A clone one base away is much larger, so this may be a read error.

This sample's time point label indicates: newly diagnosed GD, antithyroid drugs for less than 3 months. For both TCR sequencing and RNA sequencing, RNA was extracted from PBMCs using TRIzol. The diagnosis of Graves' disease followed American Thyroid Association guidelines. Patients were recruited from an endocrinology department in Xi'an, China. From each patient, around 9.3 milliliters of peripheral blood was collected into an EDTA anticoagulant tube. Ficoll Paque Plus density gradient separation was used to isolate PBMCs, and no further T cell sorting was done. An Agilent 2100 Bioanalyzer and agarose gel were used to check RNA quality, and a NanoDrop 2000 was used to measure RNA concentration. Taken from the germline V gene, the CDR1 and CDR2 loops are SGHDN and FVKESK. The germline V and J ends show losses of 5 bases and 5 bases respectively, and no gene match explains 4 bases of the junction. The CDR3, cysteine through phenylalanine, is 14 amino acids long. Of all the DNA, just the CDR3 is kept, 42 bases in frame from base 1.

Libraries were constructed by multiplex PCR. The listed sequencing device is Illumina HiSeq 4000. To build TCR beta libraries, CDR3 regions were amplified by Arm-PCR using iRepertoire HTBI primers. PCR products were gel purified before sequencing. The original methods were these. Across samples, around 58 TRBV and 14 TRBJ segments were identified and used for gene usage analysis of CDR3 amino acid clonotypes. Filtered high-quality paired reads were merged into contigs using COPE and FqMerger. BLAST was used to align contigs to IMGT TRBV, TRBD and TRBJ reference genes, and CDR3 was defined according to IMGT. Clonotypes above 0.1% frequency were classified as highly expanded clones. Repertoire diversity was measured by Shannon entropy, and V-J evenness by the Gini coefficient. Public clonotypes were defined as clonotypes shared by more than one individual. TCRdb redid the processing of the public reads, applying fastp at Q25 and MiXCR, and retained in-frame beta chains. Entries are consolidated by CDR3 protein sequence, retaining the most common genes and DNA. None of the V and J calls come from the authors' own analysis; TCRdb made them. For this sample the table gives 450,000 to 600,000 distinct CDR3 sequences, of which 13% were detected only once. The ten largest clones add up to 8% to 10% of the sample.

The data also belong to a second study, concerning T cells in Graves' hyperthyroidism and ophthalmopathy. Drawing on the second study: A patient counted as having stable Graves' hyperthyroidism if no progression to ophthalmopathy occurred over 18 months of follow-up. Hyperthyroidism patients were newly diagnosed, had a disease duration of under 2 months, and were aged 18 to 65 years. Exclusion was applied to patients with uncontrolled infections, other autoimmune diseases, pregnancy or lactation. Diagnoses were based on clinical symptoms, serum thyroxine and TRAb, thyroid ultrasound and orbital computed tomography. For the first round of RT-PCR on the TCR CDR3, the HTBI primer set was used together with the Qiagen OneStep RT-PCR kit. Blood samples also contained most of the expanded thyroid clonotypes (frequency above 0.001), which suggests that blood repertoires may reflect thyroid immune responses. Ophthalmopathy was separated from stable hyperthyroidism by a 13 V-J signature model, with over 85% sensitivity and about 84% specificity obtained in cross-validation and 80%/75% obtained in testing. During validation, the model predicted progression to ophthalmopathy a median of approximately six months ahead of onset, with 70.59% sensitivity and roughly 75% specificity. TCR V-J signatures able to tell the groups apart were searched for in a discovery cohort of 100 patients, of whom roughly 42 had Graves' ophthalmopathy and roughly 58 had stable Graves' hyperthyroidism. Prospective prediction of ophthalmopathy was tested in an independent validation cohort of under 20 hyperthyroidism patients and roughly 16 patients who later progressed to ophthalmopathy. The 95 to 100 discovery patients were divided at random into training and test sets in a 7:3 ratio. Thyroid tissue and blood T-cell repertoires from several Graves' hyperthyroidism patients were also compared in the study. After blood sampling, hyperthyroidism patients were treated with methimazole at a starting dose of 30 mg daily, and ophthalmopathy patients were treated with high-dose intravenous methylprednisolone. Libraries were constructed in a second round of multiplex PCR, after which size selection and purification were performed. The libraries were sequenced on an Illumina HiSeq2000 using paired-end 100 bp reads. SOAPnuke was used to process the raw data, throwing out any read that contained adapters or uncalled bases, had a mean Phred below 15, or lacked an exact constant-primer or identifier match. COPE v1.2.5 was used to merge high-quality paired reads, and clonotypes were defined as unique nucleotide sequences. MiTCR v1.1 was used to align the clonotypes against IMGT TRBV, TRBD and TRBJ reference segments. Analysis was restricted to V-J combinations with a frequency above 0.0001, which covered approximately 99% of repertoires. A TCS score was defined as the ratio between F50 (clonal expansion) and ExV (chaos), using BLOSUM62-based TCRdist between CDR3 peptides within each V-J. Welch's t-statistics and random forest reduced approximately 520 V-J features to 13, which were used in a naive Bayes classifier (R e1071). No statistical method was used to fix the sample size in advance, and group allocation was not hidden from the investigators. TCR Vbeta CDR3 sequencing of approximately 140 peripheral blood samples (approximately 44 ophthalmopathy, 75 to 80 hyperthyroidism and around 17 progressor patients) is reported in the paper.

This material consisted of peripheral blood mononuclear cells (PBMCs), taken at new diagnosis, from a patient treated with antithyroid drugs. This clonotype was obtained from a man aged 25-45 years with Graves disease. Donor details come from another sample of the same person, matched by shared clones. The rearrangement combines TRBV14 with TRBJ2-7, and 12 junctional nucleotides match TRBD2. At the DNA level, the sequence is TGTGCCAGCAGCAGGACTAGCGGGAAGGACGAGCAGTACTTC. Its translation reads: CASSRTSGKDEQYF.